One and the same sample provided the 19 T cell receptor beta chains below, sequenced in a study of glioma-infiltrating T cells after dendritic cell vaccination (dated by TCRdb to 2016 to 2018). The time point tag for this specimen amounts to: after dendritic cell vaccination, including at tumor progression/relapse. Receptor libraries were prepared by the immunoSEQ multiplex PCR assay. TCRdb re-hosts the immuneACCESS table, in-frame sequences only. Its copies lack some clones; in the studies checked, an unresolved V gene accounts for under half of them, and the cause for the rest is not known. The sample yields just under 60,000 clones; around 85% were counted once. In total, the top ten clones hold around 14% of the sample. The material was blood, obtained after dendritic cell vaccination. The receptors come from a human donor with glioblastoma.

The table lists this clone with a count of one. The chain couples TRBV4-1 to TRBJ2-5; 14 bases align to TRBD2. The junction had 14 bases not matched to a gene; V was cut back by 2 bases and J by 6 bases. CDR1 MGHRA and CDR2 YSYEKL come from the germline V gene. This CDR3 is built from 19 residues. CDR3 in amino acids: CASSQIGTSGGYWTKTQYF. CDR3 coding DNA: TGCGCCAGCAGCCAAATTGGGACTAGCGGGGGATATTGGACCAAGACCCAGTACTTC.

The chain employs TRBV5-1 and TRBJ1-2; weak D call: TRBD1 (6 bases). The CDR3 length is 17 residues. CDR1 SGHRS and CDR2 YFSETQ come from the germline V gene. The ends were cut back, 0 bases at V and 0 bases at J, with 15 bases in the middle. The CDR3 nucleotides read TGCGCCAGCAGCTTGGACGCAGGGGAGTTCGCTAACTATGGCTACACCTTC. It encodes CASSLDAGEFANYGYTF. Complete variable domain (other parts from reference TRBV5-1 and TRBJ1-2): KAGVTQTPRYLIKTRGQQVTLSCSPISGHRSVSWYQQTPGQGLQFLFEYFSETQRNKGNFPGRFSGRQFSNSRSEMNVSTLELGDSALYLCASSLDAGEFANYGYTFGSGTRLTVV.

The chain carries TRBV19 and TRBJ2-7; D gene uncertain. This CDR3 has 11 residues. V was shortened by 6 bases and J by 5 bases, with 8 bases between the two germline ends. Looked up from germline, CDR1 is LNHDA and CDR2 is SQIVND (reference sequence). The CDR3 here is CASRRGNEQYF. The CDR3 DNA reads TGTGCCAGTAGACGAGGCAACGAGCAGTACTTC.

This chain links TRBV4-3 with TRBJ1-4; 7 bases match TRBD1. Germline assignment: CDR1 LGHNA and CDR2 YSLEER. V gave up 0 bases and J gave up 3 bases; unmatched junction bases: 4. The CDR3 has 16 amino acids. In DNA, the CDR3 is TGCGCCAGCAGCCAAGATCCGGGGACAGCTAATGAAAAACTGTTTTTT. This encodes CASSQDPGTANEKLFF.

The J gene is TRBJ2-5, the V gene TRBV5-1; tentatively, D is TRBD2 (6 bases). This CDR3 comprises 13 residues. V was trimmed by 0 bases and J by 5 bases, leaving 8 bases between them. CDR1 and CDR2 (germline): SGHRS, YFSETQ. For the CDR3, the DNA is TGCGCCAGCAGCTTGGCAGGAGGGGAGACCCAGTACTTC. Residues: CASSLAGGETQYF.

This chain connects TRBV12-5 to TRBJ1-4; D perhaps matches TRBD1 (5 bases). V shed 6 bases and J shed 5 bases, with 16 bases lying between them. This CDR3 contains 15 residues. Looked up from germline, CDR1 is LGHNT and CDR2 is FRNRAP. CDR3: CASGPGRGLNEKLFF. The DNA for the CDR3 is TGTGCTAGTGGCCCCGGGAGGGGTTTGAATGAAAAACTGTTTTTT.

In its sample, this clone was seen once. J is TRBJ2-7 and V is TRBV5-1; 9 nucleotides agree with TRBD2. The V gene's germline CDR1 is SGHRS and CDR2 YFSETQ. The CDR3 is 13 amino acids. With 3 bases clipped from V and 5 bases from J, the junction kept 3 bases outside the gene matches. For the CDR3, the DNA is TGCGCCAGCAGCTCCTGGACTAGCGACGAGCAGTACTTC. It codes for CASSSWTSDEQYF.

DNA of the CDR3: TGTGCCAGCAGCTTGGGGGCGGGGGGGATCACAGATACGCAGTATTTT. Residues: CASSLGAGGITDTQYF. This chain joins TRBV5-4 and TRBJ2-3; 9 bases line up with TRBD2. Germline-derived CDR1 and CDR2 are SGHNT and YYREEE (reference sequence). The CDR3 is 16 residues long. The trim removed 0 bases at V and 2 bases at J, leaving 4 bases unmatched.

CDR3 sequence (DNA): TGTGCCAGCAGCTACTACCGGACAGGGGTTTTCCACGAGCAGTACTTC. Residues: CASSYYRTGVFHEQYF. This chain uses TRBV27 with TRBJ2-7; TRBD1 matches at 9 bases. V shed 6 bases and J 5 bases; nucleotides not matched to a gene: 14. This CDR3 has 16 amino acids. Germline V lookup: CDR1 MNHEY, CDR2 SMNVEV (reference sequence).

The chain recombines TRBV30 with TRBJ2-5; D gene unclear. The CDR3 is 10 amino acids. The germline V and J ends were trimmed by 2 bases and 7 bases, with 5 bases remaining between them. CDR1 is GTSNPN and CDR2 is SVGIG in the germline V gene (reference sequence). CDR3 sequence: CAWSTGTQYF. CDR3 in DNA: TGTGCCTGGAGTACCGGGACCCAGTACTTC.

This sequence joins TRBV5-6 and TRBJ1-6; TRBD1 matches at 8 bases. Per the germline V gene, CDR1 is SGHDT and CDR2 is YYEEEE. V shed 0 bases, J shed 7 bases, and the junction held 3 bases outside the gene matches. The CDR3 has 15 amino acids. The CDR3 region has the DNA TGTGCCAGCAGCTTGGAGGACAGGGTAAATTCACCCCTCCACTTT. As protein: CASSLEDRVNSPLHF.

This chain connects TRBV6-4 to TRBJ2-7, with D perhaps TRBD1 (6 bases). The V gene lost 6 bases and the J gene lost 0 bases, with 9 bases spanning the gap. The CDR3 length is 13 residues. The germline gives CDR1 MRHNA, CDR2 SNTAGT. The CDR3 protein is CASRQGSSYEQYF. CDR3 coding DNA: TGTGCCAGCAGACAGGGTTCCTCCTACGAGCAGTACTTC.

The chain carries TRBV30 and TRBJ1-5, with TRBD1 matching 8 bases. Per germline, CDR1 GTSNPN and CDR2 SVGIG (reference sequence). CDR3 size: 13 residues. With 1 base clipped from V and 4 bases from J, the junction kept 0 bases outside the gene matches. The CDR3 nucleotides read TGTGCCTGGAGTGGGACAGGGAATCAGCCCCAGCATTTT. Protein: CAWSGTGNQPQHF.

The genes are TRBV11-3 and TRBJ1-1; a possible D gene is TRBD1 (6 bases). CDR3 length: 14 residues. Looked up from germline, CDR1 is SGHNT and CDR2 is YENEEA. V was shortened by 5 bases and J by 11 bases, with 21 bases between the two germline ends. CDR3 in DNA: TGTGCCAGCAGCCCTCGTCGGGGGGCCGGTGGGGCTTTCTTT. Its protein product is CASSPRRGAGGAFF.

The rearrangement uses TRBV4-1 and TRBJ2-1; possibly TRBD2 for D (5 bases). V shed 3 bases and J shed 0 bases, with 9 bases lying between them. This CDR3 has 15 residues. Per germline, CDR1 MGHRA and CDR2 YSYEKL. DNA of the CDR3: TGCGCCAGCAGCCAGGTGGGGAGCTCCTACAATGAGCAGTTCTTC. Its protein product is CASSQVGSSYNEQFF.

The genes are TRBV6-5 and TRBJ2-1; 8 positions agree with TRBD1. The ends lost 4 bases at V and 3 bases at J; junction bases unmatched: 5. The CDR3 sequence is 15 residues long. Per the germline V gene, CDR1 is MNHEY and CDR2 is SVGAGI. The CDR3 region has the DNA TGTGCCAGCAGTTCGACAGGGGCTGTCTACAATGAGCAGTTCTTC. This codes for CASSSTGAVYNEQFF.

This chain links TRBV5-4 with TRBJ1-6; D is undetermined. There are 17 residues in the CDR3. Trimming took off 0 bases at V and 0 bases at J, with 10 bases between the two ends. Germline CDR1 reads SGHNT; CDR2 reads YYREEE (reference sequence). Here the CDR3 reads CASSLGGESSYNSPLHF. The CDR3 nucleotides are TGTGCCAGCAGCTTGGGCGGGGAGAGCTCCTATAATTCACCCCTCCACTTT.

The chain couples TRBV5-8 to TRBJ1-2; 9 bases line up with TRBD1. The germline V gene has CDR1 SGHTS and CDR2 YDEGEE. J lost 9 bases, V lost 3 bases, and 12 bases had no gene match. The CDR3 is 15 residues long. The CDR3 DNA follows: TGTGCCAGCAGCTCCCTAGGACAGGGGTTCGATAGCTACACCTTC. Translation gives CASSSLGQGFDSYTF.

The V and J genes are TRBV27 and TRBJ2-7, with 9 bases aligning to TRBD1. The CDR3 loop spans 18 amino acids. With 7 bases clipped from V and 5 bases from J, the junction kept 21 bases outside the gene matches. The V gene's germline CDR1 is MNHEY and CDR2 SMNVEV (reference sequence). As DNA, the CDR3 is TGTGCCAGCACCCCCTCCTACGGCAGGGGACAGGGTAAACACGAGCAGTACTTC. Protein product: CASTPSYGRGQGKHEQYF.